This TCR beta chain was captured by sequencing in a study of blood T cell repertoires in COVID-19. For the study at large: T cells, B-cell-depleted T cells, or PBMCs provided the cDNA or gDNA that served as material.

Germline V gene lookup returns CDR1 MNHEY and CDR2 SVGAGI. This CDR3 is built from 14 residues. V lost 5 bases to trimming and J lost 7 bases, with 15 bases between them. Membership in each cohort depended on participant-reported clinical history. Original methodology: Amplification with reference gene primers provided the estimates of nucleated cell counts. The protocol was immunoSEQ multiplex PCR, while the TCRdb copy is restricted to in-frame clones and leaves out a portion. V and J calls and clone size follow that table, whereas D and trimming were derived from the DNA. The data show about 440,000 clones, less than 95% seen once.

Sequencing was performed on PBMCs or T cells enriched from blood (not recorded which). The receptor comes from a man younger than 30 who had recovered from COVID-19. The chain carries TRBV6-5 and TRBJ1-5; D is unclear. CDR3 DNA sequence: TGTGCCAGCAGTACGGCATCGGGAGCACAGCCCCAGCATTTT. Protein: CASSTASGAQPQHF.